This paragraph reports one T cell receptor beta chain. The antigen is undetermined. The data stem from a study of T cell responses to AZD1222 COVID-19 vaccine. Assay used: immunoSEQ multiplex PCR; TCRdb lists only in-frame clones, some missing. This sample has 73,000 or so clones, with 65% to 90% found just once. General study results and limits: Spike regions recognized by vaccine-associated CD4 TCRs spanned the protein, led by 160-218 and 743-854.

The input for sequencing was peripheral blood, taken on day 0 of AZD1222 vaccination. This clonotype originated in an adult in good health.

Here the CDR3 DNA reads TGTGCCAGCAGCACAACAGGGCTAAATCAGCCCCAGCATTTT. It codes for CASSTTGLNQPQHF. V and J are TRBV5-5 and TRBJ1-5; weak D call: TRBD1 (6 bases). The CDR3 extends over 14 amino acids. Germline loops: CDR1 SGHKS, CDR2 YYEKEE (reference sequence). The germline V and J ends were trimmed by 4 bases and 4 bases, with 12 bases remaining between them.